This passage covers 20 T cell receptor beta chains from one sample sequenced in a study of cytomegalovirus exposure and HLA in healthy donors. In the PCR, 60 Vbeta and 13 Jbeta primers were used. Generated by immunoSEQ multiplex PCR, the TCRdb table keeps only in-frame clones and is missing some. Among approximately 67,000 clones listed, 55% to 80% were seen once. The sample taken for sequencing was PBMCs. The source of these receptors is a woman in her 30s in good health and CMV-seronegative.

This clone was observed a few times. V gene TRBV10-3 combines with J gene TRBJ1-1; 9 bases line up with TRBD1. Germline V lookup: CDR1 ENHRY, CDR2 SYGVKD. Unmatched junction bases numbered 6, after V lost 10 bases and J lost 0 bases. The CDR3 spans 14 residues. CDR3 sequence: CATTGGGMNTEAFF. The CDR3 region has the DNA TGTGCCACGACAGGGGGGGGGATGAACACTGAAGCTTTCTTT.

This clone has only a few counts. The chain recombines TRBV9 with TRBJ1-2; D is uncertain. The V end lost 2 bases, the J end lost 8 bases, and 16 bases lay between the germline ends. The germline V gene has CDR1 SGDLS and CDR2 YYNGEE. The CDR3 runs to 14 residues. CDR3 residues: CASSVEDPTKGYTF. As DNA, the CDR3 is TGTGCCAGCAGCGTTGAGGACCCGACTAAGGGCTACACCTTC.

This chain joins TRBV27 and TRBJ2-2; possible D gene TRBD2, 6 bases. In germline, CDR1 is MNHEY, CDR2 SMNVEV (reference sequence). The V end lost 6 bases, the J end lost 5 bases, and 13 bases lay between the germline ends. This CDR3 has 14 residues. The CDR3 bases are TGTGCCAGCAGCAGGACTATCGGGACCGGGGAGCTGTTTTTT. Its protein is CASSRTIGTGELFF.

This clone was counted between two and nine times. The same CDR3 arises from other DNA sequences in this sample as well. The chain couples TRBV5-1 to TRBJ1-3, with no clear D. Looked up from germline, CDR1 is SGHRS and CDR2 is YFSETQ. The CDR3 is 13 amino acids. V gave up 1 base and J gave up 3 bases, with 5 bases separating them. CDR3 amino acids: CASSLQDGNTIYF. For the CDR3, the DNA is TGCGCCAGCAGCTTGCAGGATGGAAACACCATATATTTT.

The table lists this clone with a few counts. CDR3 DNA: TGTGCCAGCAGCTTAGTTGGACAGGGGGATTCACCCCTCCACTTT. Its translation: CASSLVGQGDSPLHF. V is TRBV7-2 and J is TRBJ1-6; 10 positions match TRBD1. The CDR3 extends over 15 amino acids. V lost 1 base to trimming and J lost 8 bases; unmatched junction nucleotides: 2. The germline CDR1 and CDR2 sequences are SGHTA and FQGNSA.

This rearrangement joins TRBV14 to TRBJ1-4, with D hard to call. V lost 3 bases, J lost 5 bases, and 16 bases lay in between. The CDR3 length is 16 residues. CDR1 and CDR2 (germline): SGHDN, FVKESK. CDR3 DNA: TGTGCCAGCAGCCACCTTGGGGAGGGCTCAAATGAAAAACTGTTTTTT. Its protein product is CASSHLGEGSNEKLFF.

The rearrangement uses TRBV25-1 and TRBJ1-1; D is ambiguous. Germline V gene data show CDR1 as MGHDK and CDR2 as SYGVNS. This CDR3 contains 13 residues. Trimming pared 0 bases from V and 10 bases from J, leaving 12 bases between. The CDR3 spells CASSEYTTEGAFF. CDR3 nucleotides: TGTGCCAGCAGTGAATATACGACGGAGGGAGCTTTCTTT.

DNA for the CDR3: TGTGCCAGCAAGATTCATACAGGGGGTTTTGAAAAACTGTTTTTT. Translating it yields CASKIHTGGFEKLFF. The chain recombines TRBV6-5 with TRBJ1-4; 8 nucleotides line up with TRBD1. Looked up from germline, CDR1 is MNHEY and CDR2 is SVGAGI. V shed 7 bases and J 7 bases; nucleotides not matched to a gene: 11. This CDR3 contains 15 residues.

There are a few counts of this clone. The V gene is TRBV18, the J gene TRBJ2-1, with TRBD1 identical over 7 bases. The length of the CDR3 is 15 residues. Trimming cost V 0 bases and J 9 bases; bases outside gene matches: 8. Germline CDR1 KGHSH, CDR2 LQKENI. This CDR3 reads CASSPPSTGITEQFF. CDR3 sequence (DNA): TGTGCCAGCTCACCACCTTCGACAGGGATCACTGAGCAGTTCTTC.

This clone was detected once. This sequence joins TRBV6-5 and TRBJ1-5, with D possibly matching TRBD1 (6 bases). Germline CDR1 is MNHEY and CDR2 is SVGAGI. The CDR3 loop spans 13 amino acids. V lost 4 bases and J lost 7, with 11 bases in between. The CDR3 DNA reads TGTGCCAGCAGTTCACAGGGCCGACAGCCCCAGCATTTT. It specifies CASSSQGRQPQHF.

This chain joins TRBV10-3 and TRBJ2-2, with D perhaps TRBD1 (6 bases). The CDR3 is 16 amino acids. The germline V gene encodes CDR1 ENHRY and CDR2 SYGVKD. V lost 3 bases to trimming and J lost 2 bases, with 13 bases between them. The CDR3 sequence: CAISDPGVANTGELFF. In DNA, the CDR3 is TGTGCCATCAGTGACCCAGGGGTAGCCAACACCGGGGAGCTGTTTTTT.

The genes are TRBV4-1 and TRBJ1-2; D gene unclear. The germline V and J ends were trimmed by 1 base and 3 bases, with 15 bases remaining between them. This CDR3 region has 16 residues. Germline V gene data show CDR1 as MGHRA and CDR2 as YSYEKL. The DNA of the CDR3 is TGCGCCAGCAGCCAAGGTCGACAATCGAAGGACTATGGCTACACCTTC. Its protein is CASSQGRQSKDYGYTF.

The chain carries TRBV7-2 and TRBJ1-4; possible D gene TRBD1, 5 bases. V was shortened by 7 bases and J by 1 base, with 10 bases between the two germline ends. In germline, CDR1 is SGHTA, CDR2 FQGNSA. This CDR3 is built from 14 residues. The CDR3 spells CASNQDRTNEKLFF. The CDR3 region has the DNA TGTGCCAGCAACCAAGACAGAACTAATGAAAAACTGTTTTTT.

The chain couples TRBV4-1 to TRBJ2-1; 8 nucleotides agree with TRBD1. The CDR3 is 14 amino acids. CDR1 and CDR2 (germline): MGHRA, YSYEKL. V shed 3 bases and J 4 bases; nucleotides not matched to a gene: 2. The CDR3 loop is CASSQGQDYNEQFF. The CDR3, as DNA: TGCGCCAGCAGCCAGGGACAGGATTACAATGAGCAGTTCTTC.

A note on this clone: The sample contains more than one DNA sequence encoding this CDR3. J is TRBJ2-5 and V is TRBV29-1; 11 nucleotides agree with TRBD2. With V trimmed by 5 bases and J by 3 bases, 2 bases remained unmatched. Germline CDR1 SQVTM, CDR2 ANQGSEA. This CDR3 is 13 amino acids long. CDR3: CSVQTSGEETQYF. CDR3 in DNA: TGCAGCGTTCAGACTAGCGGGGAAGAGACCCAGTACTTC.

The chain joins TRBV11-1 to TRBJ1-1; D is uncertain. The V and J ends lost 2 bases and 0 bases respectively, with 4 bases between them. The CDR3 is 13 residues long. Germline CDR1 SGHAT, CDR2 FQDESV (reference sequence). The CDR3 reads CASSLQVNTEAFF. The CDR3 region has the DNA TGTGCCAGCAGCTTACAGGTGAACACTGAAGCTTTCTTT.

The chain recombines TRBV7-2 with TRBJ1-4, with D unclear. The CDR3 sequence is 13 residues long. Trimming took 5 bases from V and 3 from J, leaving 7 bases between them. Germline V lookup: CDR1 SGHTA, CDR2 FQGNSA. This chain's CDR3 is CASSLQPNEKLFF. The DNA for the CDR3 is TGTGCCAGCAGCCTACAGCCTAATGAAAAACTGTTTTTT. The complete variable domain, with remaining parts taken from reference TRBV7-2 and TRBJ1-4, reads GAGVSQSPSNKVTEKGKDVELRCDPISGHTALYWYRQSLGQGLEFLIYFQGNSAPDKSGLPSDRFSAERTGGSVSTLTIQRTQQEDSAVYLCASSLQPNEKLFFGSGTQLSVL.

CDR3 protein: CASSHRGGYEQYF. The CDR3, as DNA: TGTGCCAGCAGTCACCGAGGGGGCTACGAGCAGTACTTC. This chain links TRBV6-5 with TRBJ2-7, with a possible D match to TRBD1 (6 bases). The CDR3 has 13 amino acids. With 5 bases removed from V and 3 bases from J, the gap between germline ends came to 11 bases. In germline, CDR1 is MNHEY, CDR2 SVGAGI.

The J gene is TRBJ1-3, the V gene TRBV5-6, with TRBD1 as a possible D gene (6 bases). Trimming took off 0 bases at V and 4 bases at J, with 14 bases between the two ends. The CDR3 has 16 amino acids. Germline-derived CDR1 and CDR2 are SGHDT and YYEEEE. The CDR3 sequence: CASSLGPGTYGNTIYF. CDR3 coding DNA: TGTGCCAGCAGCTTGGGTCCAGGGACATACGGAAACACCATATATTTT.

The chain uses TRBV7-9 and TRBJ2-3; 7 bases agree with TRBD1. The CDR3 has 14 residues. The germline V gene encodes CDR1 SEHNR and CDR2 FQNEAQ (reference sequence). Trimming took 5 bases from V and 2 from J; bases not matched to a gene: 4. The DNA for the CDR3 is TGTGCCAGCAGCAAAGGACAGGTCACAGATACGCAGTATTTT. It yields the protein CASSKGQVTDTQYF.